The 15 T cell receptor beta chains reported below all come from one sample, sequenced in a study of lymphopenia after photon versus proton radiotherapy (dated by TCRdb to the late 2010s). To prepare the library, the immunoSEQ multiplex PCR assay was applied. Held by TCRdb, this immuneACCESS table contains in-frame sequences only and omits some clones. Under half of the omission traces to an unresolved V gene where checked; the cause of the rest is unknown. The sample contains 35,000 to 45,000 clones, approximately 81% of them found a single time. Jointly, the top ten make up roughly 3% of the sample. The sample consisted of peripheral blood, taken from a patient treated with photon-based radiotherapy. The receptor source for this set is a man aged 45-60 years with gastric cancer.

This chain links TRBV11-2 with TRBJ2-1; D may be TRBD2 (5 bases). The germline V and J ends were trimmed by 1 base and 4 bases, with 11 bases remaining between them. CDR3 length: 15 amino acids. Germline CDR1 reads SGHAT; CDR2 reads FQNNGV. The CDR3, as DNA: TGTGCCAGCAGCTTAGGGGGTCTAGCATACAATGAGCAGTTCTTC. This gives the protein CASSLGGLAYNEQFF.

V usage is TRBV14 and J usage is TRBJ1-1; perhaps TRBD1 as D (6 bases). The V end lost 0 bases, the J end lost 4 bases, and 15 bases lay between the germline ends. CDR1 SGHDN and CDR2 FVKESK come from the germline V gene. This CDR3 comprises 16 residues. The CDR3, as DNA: TGTGCCAGCAGCCAAGATGGAAACAGGGTTGGCACTGAAGCTTTCTTT. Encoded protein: CASSQDGNRVGTEAFF.

The CDR3 bases are TGTGCCTGGAGACCTCAACAGGGAGTCTACTATGGCTACACCTTC. This encodes CAWRPQQGVYYGYTF. The rearrangement joins TRBV30 to TRBJ1-2, with D maybe TRBD1 (6 bases). Germline CDR1 reads GTSNPN; CDR2 reads SVGIG (reference sequence). The V gene lost 3 bases and the J gene lost 3 bases, with 17 bases spanning the gap. The CDR3 has 15 residues.

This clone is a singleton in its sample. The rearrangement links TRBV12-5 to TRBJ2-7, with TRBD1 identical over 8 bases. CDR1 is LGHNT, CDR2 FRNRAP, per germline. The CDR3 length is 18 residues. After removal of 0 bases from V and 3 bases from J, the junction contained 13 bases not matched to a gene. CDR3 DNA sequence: TGTGCTAGTGGTTTGGTACCAACGGGACAGGAGTATTTCTACGAGCAGTACTTC. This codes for CASGLVPTGQEYFYEQYF.

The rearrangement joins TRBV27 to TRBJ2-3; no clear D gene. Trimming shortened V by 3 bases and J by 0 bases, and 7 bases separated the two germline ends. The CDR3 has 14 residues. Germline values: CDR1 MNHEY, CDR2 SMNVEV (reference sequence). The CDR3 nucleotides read TGTGCCAGCAGTTTGCAGGATAGCACAGATACGCAGTATTTT. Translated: CASSLQDSTDTQYF.

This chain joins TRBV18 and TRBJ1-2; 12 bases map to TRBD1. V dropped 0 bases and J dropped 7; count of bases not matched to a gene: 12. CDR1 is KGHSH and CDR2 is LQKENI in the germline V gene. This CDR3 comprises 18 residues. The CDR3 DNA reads TGTGCCAGCTCACCACCGGGGACAGGGGGCGCGGGCCTGACTGGCTACACCTTC. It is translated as CASSPPGTGGAGLTGYTF.

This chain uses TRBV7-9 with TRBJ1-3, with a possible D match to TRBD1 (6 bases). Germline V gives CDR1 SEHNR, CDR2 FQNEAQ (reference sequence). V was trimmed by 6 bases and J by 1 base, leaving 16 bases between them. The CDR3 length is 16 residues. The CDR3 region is CASRQKTGRSGNTIYF. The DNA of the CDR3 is TGTGCCAGCAGACAAAAAACAGGGAGATCTGGAAACACCATATATTTT.

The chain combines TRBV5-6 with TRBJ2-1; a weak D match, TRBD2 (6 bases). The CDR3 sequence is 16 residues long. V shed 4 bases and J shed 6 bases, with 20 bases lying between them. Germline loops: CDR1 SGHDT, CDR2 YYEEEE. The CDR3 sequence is CASSRRKGTQLNEQFF. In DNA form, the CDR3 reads TGTGCCAGCAGCCGGAGGAAGGGGACTCAACTCAATGAGCAGTTCTTC. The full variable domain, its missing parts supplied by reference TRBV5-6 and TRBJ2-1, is DAGVTQSPTHLIKTRGQQVTLRCSPKSGHDTVSWYQQALGQGPQFIFQYYEEEERQRGNFPDRFSGHQFPNYSSELNVNALLLGDSALYLCASSRRKGTQLNEQFFGPGTRLTVL.

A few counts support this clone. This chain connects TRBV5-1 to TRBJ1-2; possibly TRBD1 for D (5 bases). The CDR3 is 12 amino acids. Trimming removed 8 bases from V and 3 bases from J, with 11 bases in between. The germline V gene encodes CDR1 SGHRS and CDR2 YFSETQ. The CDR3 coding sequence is TGCGCCAGTAGGGACGGGGACTATGGCTACACCTTC. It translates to CASRDGDYGYTF.

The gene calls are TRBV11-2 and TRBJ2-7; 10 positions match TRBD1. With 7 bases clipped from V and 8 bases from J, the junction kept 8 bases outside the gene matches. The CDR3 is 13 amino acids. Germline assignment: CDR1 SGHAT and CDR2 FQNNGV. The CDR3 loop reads CASTRDRGSKQYF. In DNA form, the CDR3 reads TGTGCCAGCACCCGGGACAGGGGTAGCAAGCAGTACTTC.

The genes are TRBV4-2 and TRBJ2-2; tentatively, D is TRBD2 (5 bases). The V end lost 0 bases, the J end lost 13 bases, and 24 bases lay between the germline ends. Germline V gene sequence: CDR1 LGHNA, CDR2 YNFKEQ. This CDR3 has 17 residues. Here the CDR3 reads CASSQDGVEGIQKRLFF. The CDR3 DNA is TGTGCCAGCAGCCAAGACGGGGTTGAGGGCATCCAGAAACGGCTGTTTTTT.

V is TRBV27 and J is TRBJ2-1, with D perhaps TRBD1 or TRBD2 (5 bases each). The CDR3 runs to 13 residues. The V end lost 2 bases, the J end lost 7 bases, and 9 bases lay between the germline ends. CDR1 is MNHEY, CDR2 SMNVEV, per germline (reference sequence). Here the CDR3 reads CASSLPGPNEQFF. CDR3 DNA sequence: TGTGCCAGCAGTTTACCGGGGCCGAATGAGCAGTTCTTC.

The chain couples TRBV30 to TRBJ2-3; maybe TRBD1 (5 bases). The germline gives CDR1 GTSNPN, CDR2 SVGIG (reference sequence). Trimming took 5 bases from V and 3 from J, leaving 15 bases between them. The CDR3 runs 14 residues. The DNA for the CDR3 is TGTGCCTGGGAGGCAGGGTGGGAAACAGATACGCAGTATTTT. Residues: CAWEAGWETDTQYF.

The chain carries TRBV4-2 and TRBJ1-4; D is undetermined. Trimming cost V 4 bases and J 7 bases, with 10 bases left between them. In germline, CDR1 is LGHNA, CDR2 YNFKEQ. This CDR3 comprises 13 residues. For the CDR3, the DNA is TGTGCCAGCAGCCCTTTGACCGGTGAAAAACTGTTTTTT. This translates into CASSPLTGEKLFF.

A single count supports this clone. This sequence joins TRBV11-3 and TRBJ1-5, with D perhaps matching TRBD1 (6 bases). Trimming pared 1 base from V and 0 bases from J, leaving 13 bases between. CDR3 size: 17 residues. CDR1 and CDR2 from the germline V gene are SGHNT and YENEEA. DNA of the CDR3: TGTGCCAGCAGCTTAGTAGGGACACCTTATAGCAATCAGCCCCAGCATTTT. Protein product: CASSLVGTPYSNQPQHF.